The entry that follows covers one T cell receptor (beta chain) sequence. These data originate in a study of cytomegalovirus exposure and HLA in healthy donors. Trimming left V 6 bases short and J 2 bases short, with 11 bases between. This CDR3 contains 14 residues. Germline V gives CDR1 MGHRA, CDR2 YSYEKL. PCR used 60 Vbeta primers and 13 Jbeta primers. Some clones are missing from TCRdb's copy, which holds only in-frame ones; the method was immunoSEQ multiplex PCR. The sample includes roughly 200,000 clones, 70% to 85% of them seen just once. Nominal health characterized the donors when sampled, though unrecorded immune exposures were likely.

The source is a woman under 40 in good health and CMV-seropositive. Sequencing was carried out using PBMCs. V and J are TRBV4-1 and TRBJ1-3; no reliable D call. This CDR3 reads CASRSTLAGNTIYF. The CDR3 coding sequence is TGCGCCAGCAGGTCGACTTTAGCTGGAAACACCATATATTTT.